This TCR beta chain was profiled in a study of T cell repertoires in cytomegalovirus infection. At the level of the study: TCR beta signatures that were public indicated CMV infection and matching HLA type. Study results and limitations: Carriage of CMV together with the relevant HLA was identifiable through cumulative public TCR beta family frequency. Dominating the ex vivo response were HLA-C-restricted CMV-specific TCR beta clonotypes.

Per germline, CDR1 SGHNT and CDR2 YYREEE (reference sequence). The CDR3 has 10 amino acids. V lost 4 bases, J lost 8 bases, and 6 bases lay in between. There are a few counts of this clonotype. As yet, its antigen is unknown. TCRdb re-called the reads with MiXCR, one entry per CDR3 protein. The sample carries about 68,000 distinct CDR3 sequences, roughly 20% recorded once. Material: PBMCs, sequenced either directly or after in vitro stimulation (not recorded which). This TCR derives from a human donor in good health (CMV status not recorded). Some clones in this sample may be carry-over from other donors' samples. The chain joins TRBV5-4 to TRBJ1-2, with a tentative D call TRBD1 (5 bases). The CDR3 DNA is TGTGCCAGCAGCAAGGGGGGCTACACCTTC. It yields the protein CASSKGGYTF.